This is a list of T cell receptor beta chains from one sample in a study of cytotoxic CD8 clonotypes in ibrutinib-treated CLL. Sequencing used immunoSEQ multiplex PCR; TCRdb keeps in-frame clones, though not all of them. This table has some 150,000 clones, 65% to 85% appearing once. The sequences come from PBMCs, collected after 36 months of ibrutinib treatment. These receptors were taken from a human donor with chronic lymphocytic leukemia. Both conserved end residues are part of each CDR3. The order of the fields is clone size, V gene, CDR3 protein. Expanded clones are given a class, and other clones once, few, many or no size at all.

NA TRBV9 CASSVLGGGQETQYF
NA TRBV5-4 CASVVAGGKSNEQFF
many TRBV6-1 CASSGTSGSYNEQFF
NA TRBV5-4 CASGTGLGTEAFF
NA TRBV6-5 CASGEIPYEQYF
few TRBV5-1 CASRGTAHYEQYF
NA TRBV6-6 CASSYLGTENTEAFF
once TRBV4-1 CASSQRALDSGNTIYF
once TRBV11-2 CASSPMRVYEQYF
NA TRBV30 CAWAYGQGQETQYF
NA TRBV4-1 CASSHPDRDSYEQFF
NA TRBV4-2 CASSRSWMNTEAFF
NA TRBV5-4 CASSLEGLGNYEQYF
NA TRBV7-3 CASRNHGSGTEAFF
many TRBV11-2 CASSSGGTGYNEQFF
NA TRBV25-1 CASSTPPPRAAQYF
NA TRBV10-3 CAIKGEVTYGYTF
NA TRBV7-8 CASSLLILSESNEQFF
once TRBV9 CASSRRTEETQYF
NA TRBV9 CASSVGDRSYNTEAFF
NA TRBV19 CASSIDLTGVQFYEQYF
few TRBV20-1 CSASILGELFF
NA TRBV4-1 CASSHRDGSYEQYF
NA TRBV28 CASSAGGLLVYEQYF
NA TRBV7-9 CASSRSGASYNEQFF
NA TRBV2 CASSRGSTEAFF
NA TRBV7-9 CASSLDRDENTIYF
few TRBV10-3 CAIRDQATEAFF
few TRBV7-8 CASSSTGIANQPQHF
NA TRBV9 CASSPPAGVTDTQYF
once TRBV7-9 CASSPGLSYNEQFF
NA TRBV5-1 CASSRTAGNEKLFF
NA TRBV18 CASSPLAGGSYNEQFF
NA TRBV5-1 CASSLVTAQETQYF
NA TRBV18 CASSPPGSYGYTF
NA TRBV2 CASSEVVSGFYGYTF
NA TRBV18 CASSPLANTEAFF
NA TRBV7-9 CASSFRGARETQYF
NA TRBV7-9 CASSHGVSYEQYF
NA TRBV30 CAWTGGAGNQETQYF
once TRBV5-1 CASSWGDRVSTEAFF
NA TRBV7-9 CASSFFQGSEFFYTF
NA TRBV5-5 CASSGVWNTIYF
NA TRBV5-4 CASSFLKANSPLHF
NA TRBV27 CASSLSPLVSRTEAFF
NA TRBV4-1 CASSQATGPTGELFF
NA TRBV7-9 CASSSSFPEQYF
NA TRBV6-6 CASSILAGGLSYEQYF
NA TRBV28 CASSYPGTGIYEQYF